These T cell receptor beta chains were read from a single sample in a study of CD8 T cells in ankylosing spondylitis. TCRdb independently ran MiXCR on the 5' RACE reads; one entry per CDR3 protein. The table shows some 400,000 distinct CDR3 sequences, with 20% to 25% occurring only once. The sequenced sample was blood, either unsorted or a sorted T cell fraction (not recorded which). These receptors were obtained from a male donor with ankylosing spondylitis. Both conserved end residues are part of each CDR3. The D gene is left open where the match is weak. Expanded clones are given a class, and other clones once, few, many or no size at all.

d_call: -; v_call: TRBV12-3/TRBV12-4; clone_size: many; j_call: TRBJ2-1; cdr3_nt: TGTGCCAGCAGTTCCCCCTTTGGGAGCTCCTACAATGAGCAGTTCTTC; cdr3_aa: CASSSPFGSSYNEQFF
d_call: TRBD2; v_call: TRBV29-1; clone_size: many; j_call: TRBJ2-1; cdr3_nt: TGCAGCGGTGTCTTGGCTAGCGGTCGGGGGGAGCAGTTCTTC; cdr3_aa: CSGVLASGRGEQFF
d_call: TRBD1; v_call: TRBV27; clone_size: few; j_call: TRBJ2-7; cdr3_nt: TGTGCCAGCAGTTTAACAGGGGCTCTTCACTACGAGCAGTACTTC; cdr3_aa: CASSLTGALHYEQYF
d_call: TRBD2; v_call: TRBV11-3; clone_size: few; j_call: TRBJ2-7; cdr3_nt: TGTGCCAGCAGCTGGACTAGCGGAAACTACGAGCAGTACTTC; cdr3_aa: CASSWTSGNYEQYF
d_call: TRBD1; v_call: TRBV20-1; clone_size: -; j_call: TRBJ1-5; cdr3_nt: TGCAGTGCTCACAGGGGTGGCGACAATCAGCCCCAGCATTTT; cdr3_aa: CSAHRGGDNQPQHF
d_call: -; v_call: TRBV28; clone_size: -; j_call: TRBJ1-1; cdr3_nt: TGTGCCAGCAGTTTACAGCTTCTAGAAGCTTTCTTT; cdr3_aa: CASSLQLLEAFF
d_call: -; v_call: TRBV18; clone_size: -; j_call: TRBJ1-1; cdr3_nt: TGTGCCAGCTCACCAGGCTCATTTGGAGCTTTCTTT; cdr3_aa: CASSPGSFGAFF
d_call: TRBD1; v_call: TRBV27; clone_size: -; j_call: TRBJ2-1; cdr3_nt: TGTGCCAGCAGTTACAGGACAGGGGGGTTTAGCTCCTACAATGAGCAGTTCTTC; cdr3_aa: CASSYRTGGFSSYNEQFF
d_call: -; v_call: TRBV5-1; clone_size: -; j_call: TRBJ1-1; cdr3_nt: TGCGCCAGCAGCTTGGAGGTAGCAGGGAACACTGAAGCTTTCTTT; cdr3_aa: CASSLEVAGNTEAFF
d_call: TRBD2; v_call: TRBV27; clone_size: few; j_call: TRBJ2-1; cdr3_nt: TGTGCCAGCAGTCCGACCGGGACTAGCGGAAACAATGAGCAGTTCTTC; cdr3_aa: CASSPTGTSGNNEQFF